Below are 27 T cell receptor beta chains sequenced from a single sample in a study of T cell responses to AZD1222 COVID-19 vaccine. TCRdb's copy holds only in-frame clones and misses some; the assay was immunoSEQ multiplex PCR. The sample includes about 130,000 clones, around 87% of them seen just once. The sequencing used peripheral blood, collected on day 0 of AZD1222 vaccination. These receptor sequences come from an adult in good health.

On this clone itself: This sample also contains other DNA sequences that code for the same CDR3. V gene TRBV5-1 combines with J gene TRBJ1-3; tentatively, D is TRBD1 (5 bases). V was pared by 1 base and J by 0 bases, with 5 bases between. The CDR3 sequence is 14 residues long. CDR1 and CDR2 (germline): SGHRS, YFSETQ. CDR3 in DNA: TGCGCCAGCAGCTTGAGGGGCTCTGGAAACACCATATATTTT. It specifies CASSLRGSGNTIYF.

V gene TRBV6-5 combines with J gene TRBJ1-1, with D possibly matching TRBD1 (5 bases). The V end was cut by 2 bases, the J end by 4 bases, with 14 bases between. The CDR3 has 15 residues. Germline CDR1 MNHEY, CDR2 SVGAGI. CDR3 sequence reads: CASSYRGLHGTEAFF. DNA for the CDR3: TGTGCCAGCAGTTACCGGGGCCTTCACGGCACTGAAGCTTTCTTT.

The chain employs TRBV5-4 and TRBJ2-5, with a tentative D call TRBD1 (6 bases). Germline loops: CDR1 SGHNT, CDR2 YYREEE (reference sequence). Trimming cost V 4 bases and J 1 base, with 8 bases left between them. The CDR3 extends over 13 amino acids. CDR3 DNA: TGTGCCAGCAGCAGGGGGATCCAAGAGACCCAGTACTTC. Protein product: CASSRGIQETQYF.

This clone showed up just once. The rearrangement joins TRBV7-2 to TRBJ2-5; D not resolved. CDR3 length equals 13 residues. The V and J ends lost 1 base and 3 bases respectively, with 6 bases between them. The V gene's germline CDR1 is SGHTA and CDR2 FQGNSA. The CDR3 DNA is TGTGCCAGCAGCTTAGGGGTTAAAGAGACCCAGTACTTC. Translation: CASSLGVKETQYF. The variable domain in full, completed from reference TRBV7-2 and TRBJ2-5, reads GAGVSQSPSNKVTEKGKDVELRCDPISGHTALYWYRQSLGQGLEFLIYFQGNSAPDKSGLPSDRFSAERTGGSVSTLTIQRTQQEDSAVYLCASSLGVKETQYFGPGTRLLVL.

CDR3 nucleotide sequence: TGTGCCAGTAGTCCTCGACAGGGGCTAGGCCAAGAGACCCAGTACTTC. Its protein is CASSPRQGLGQETQYF. V is TRBV19 and J is TRBJ2-5; 8 bases map to TRBD1. Germline CDR1 and CDR2: LNHDA and SQIVND (reference sequence). CDR3 length: 16 amino acids. J gave up 1 base and V 5 bases, and 9 bases lay outside the gene matches.

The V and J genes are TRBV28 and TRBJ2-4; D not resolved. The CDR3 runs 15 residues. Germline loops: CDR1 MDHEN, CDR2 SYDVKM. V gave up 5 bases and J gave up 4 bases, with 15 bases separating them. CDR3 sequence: CASSQSGRGKNIQYF. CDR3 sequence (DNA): TGTGCCAGCAGTCAATCTGGACGCGGAAAAAACATTCAGTACTTC.

The CDR3 here is CSASPLAGQTAQYF. In nucleotides, the CDR3 is TGCAGTGCTAGTCCCCTAGCGGGGCAAACGGCGCAGTATTTT. V usage is TRBV20-1 and J usage is TRBJ2-3; 9 positions match TRBD2. The germline gives CDR1 DFQATT, CDR2 SNEGSKA (reference sequence). This CDR3 is 14 amino acids long. After removal of 3 bases from V and 10 bases from J, the junction contained 11 bases not matched to a gene.

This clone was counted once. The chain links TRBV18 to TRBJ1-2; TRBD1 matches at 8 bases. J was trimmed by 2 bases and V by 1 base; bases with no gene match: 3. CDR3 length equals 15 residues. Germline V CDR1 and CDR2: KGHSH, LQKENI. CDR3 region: CASSPRQGANYGYTF. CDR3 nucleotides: TGTGCCAGCTCACCACGGCAGGGGGCGAACTATGGCTACACCTTC.

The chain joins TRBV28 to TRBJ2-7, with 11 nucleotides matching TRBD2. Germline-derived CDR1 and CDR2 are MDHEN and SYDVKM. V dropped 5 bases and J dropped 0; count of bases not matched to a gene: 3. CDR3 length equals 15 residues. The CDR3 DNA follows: TGTGCCAGCAGTACCGGGACTAGCGGCTCCTACGAGCAGTACTTC. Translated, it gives CASSTGTSGSYEQYF.

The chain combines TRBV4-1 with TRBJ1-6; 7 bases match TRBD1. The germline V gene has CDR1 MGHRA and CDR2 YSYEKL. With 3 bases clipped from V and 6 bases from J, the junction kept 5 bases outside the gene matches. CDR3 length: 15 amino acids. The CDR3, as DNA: TGCGCCAGCAGCCATGGAGGGGGCCGTAATTCACCCCTCCACTTT. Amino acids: CASSHGGGRNSPLHF.

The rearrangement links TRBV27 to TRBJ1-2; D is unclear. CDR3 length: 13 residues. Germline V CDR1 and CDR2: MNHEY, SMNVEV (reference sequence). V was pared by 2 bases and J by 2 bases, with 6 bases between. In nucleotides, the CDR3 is TGTGCCAGCAGTTTAGGCGCCAACTATGGCTACACCTTC. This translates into CASSLGANYGYTF.

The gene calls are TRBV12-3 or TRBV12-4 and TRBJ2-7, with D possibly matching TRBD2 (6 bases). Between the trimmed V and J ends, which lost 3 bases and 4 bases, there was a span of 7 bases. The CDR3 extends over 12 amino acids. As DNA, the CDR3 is TGTGCCAGCAGTTTCGCGGGGTACGAGCAGTACTTC. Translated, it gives CASSFAGYEQYF.

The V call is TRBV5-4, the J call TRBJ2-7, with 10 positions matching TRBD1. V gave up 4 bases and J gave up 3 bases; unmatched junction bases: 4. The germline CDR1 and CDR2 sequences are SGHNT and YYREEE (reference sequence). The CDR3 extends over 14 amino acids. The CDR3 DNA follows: TGTGCCAGCAGCAGCGGGACAGGGGACTACGAGCAGTACTTC. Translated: CASSSGTGDYEQYF.

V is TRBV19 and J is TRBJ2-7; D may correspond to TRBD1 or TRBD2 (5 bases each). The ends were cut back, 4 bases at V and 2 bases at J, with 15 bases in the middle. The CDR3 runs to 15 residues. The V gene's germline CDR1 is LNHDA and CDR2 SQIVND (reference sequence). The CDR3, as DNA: TGTGCCAGTAGTACAAGGGACCCCGTCCCCTACGAGCAGTACTTC. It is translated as CASSTRDPVPYEQYF. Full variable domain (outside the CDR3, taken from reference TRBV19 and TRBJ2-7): DGGITQSPKYLFRKEGQNVTLSCEQNLNHDAMYWYRQDPGQGLRLIYYSQIVNDFQKGDIAEGYSVSREKKESFPLTVTSAQKNPTAFYLCASSTRDPVPYEQYFGPGTRLTVT.

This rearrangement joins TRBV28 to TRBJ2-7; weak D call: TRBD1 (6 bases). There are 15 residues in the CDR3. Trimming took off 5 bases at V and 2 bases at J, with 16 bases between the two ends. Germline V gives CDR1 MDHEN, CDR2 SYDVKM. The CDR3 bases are TGTGCCAGCAGTCCCGAAGGGACAAATGCCTACGAGCAGTACTTC. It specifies CASSPEGTNAYEQYF.

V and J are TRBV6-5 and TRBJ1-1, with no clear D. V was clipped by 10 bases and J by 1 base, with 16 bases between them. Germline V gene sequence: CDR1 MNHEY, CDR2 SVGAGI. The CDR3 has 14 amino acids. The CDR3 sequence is CATAKSDGNTEAFF. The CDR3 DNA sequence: TGTGCCACCGCCAAATCGGACGGGAACACTGAAGCTTTCTTT.

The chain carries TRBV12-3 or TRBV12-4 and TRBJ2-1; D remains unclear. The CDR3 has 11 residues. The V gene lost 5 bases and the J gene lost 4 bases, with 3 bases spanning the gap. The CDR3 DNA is TGTGCCAGCAGTGGTTACAATGAGCAGTTCTTC. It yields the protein CASSGYNEQFF.

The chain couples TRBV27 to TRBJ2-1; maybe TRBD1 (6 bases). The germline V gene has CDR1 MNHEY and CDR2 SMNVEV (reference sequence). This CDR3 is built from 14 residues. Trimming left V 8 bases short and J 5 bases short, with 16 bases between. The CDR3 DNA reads TGTGCCAGCGCCTTGAGGGGGATTAACAATGAGCAGTTCTTC. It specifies CASALRGINNEQFF.

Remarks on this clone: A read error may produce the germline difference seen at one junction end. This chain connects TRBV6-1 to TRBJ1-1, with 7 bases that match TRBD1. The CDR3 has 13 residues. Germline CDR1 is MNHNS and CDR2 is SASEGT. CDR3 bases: TGTGCCAGCAGCGAAGGGACAGCCGGTGAAGCTTTCTTT. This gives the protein CASSEGTAGEAFF.

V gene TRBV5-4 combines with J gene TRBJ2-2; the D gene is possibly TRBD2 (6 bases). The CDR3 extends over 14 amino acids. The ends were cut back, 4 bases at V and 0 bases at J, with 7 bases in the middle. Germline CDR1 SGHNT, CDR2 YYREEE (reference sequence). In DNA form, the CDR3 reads TGTGCCAGCAGCCCGGGGGCGAACACCGGGGAGCTGTTTTTT. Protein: CASSPGANTGELFF.

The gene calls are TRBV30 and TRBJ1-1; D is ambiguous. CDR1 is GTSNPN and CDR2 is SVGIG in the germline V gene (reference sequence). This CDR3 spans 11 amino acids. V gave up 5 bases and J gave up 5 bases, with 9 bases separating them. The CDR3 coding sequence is TGTGCCTGGGGGTCGTTGACTGAAGCTTTCTTT. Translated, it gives CAWGSLTEAFF.

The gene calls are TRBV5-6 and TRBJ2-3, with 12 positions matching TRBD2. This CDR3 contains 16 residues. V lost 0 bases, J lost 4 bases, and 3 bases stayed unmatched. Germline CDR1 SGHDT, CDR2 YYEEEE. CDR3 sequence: CASSLGLAGVPDTQYF. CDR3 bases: TGTGCCAGCAGCTTGGGACTAGCGGGAGTTCCAGATACGCAGTATTTT.

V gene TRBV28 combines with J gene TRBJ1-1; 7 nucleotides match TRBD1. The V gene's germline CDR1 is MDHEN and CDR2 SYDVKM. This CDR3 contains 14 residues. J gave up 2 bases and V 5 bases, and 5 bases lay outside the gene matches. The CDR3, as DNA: TGTGCCAGCAGTAACAGGGGACCCAACACTGAAGCTTTCTTT. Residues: CASSNRGPNTEAFF.

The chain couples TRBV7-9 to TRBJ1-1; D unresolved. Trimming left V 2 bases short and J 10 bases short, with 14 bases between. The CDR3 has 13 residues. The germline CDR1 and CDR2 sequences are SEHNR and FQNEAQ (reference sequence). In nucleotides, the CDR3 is TGTGCCAGCAGCTTACTGGGCCCCCAAGGAGCTTTCTTT. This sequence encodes CASSLLGPQGAFF.

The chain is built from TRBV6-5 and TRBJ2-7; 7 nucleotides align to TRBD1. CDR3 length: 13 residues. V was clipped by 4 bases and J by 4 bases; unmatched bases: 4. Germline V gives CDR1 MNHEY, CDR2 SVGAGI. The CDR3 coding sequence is TGTGCCAGCAGTTGGGACAGTACGTACGAGCAGTACTTC. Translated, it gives CASSWDSTYEQYF.

DNA for the CDR3: TGCGCCAGCAGAAGGGACGGCGGTGAGCAGTACTTC. Its protein product is CASRRDGGEQYF. This chain links TRBV5-1 with TRBJ2-7; TRBD1 or TRBD2 may be the D gene (5 bases each). V lost 5 bases and J 7 bases, leaving 13 bases between the germline ends. The CDR3 length is 12 residues. The germline V gene encodes CDR1 SGHRS and CDR2 YFSETQ. Filled out from reference TRBV5-1 and TRBJ2-7, the complete variable domain reads KAGVTQTPRYLIKTRGQQVTLSCSPISGHRSVSWYQQTPGQGLQFLFEYFSETQRNKGNFPGRFSGRQFSNSRSEMNVSTLELGDSALYLCASRRDGGEQYFGPGTRLTVT.

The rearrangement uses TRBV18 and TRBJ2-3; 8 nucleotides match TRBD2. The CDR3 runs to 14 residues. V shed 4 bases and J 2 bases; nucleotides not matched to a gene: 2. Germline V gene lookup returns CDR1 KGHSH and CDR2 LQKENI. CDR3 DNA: TGTGCCAGCTCACTAGCGGGAACCACAGATACGCAGTATTTT. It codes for CASSLAGTTDTQYF.